Presented here are 16 T cell receptor beta chains from one specimen sequenced in a study of T cells in Graves' hyperthyroidism and ophthalmopathy. Amplification yielded TCR beta CDR3 regions, with RNA transcripts as the source. The TCR CDR3 first-round RT-PCR relied on the HTBI primer set. TCRdb passed the multiplex PCR reads through MiXCR, listing each CDR3 protein once. This sample has approximately 520,000 distinct CDR3 sequences, with roughly 20% found just once. Sample: blood. Receptors were obtained from a man between 18 and 29 years old with Graves' hyperthyroidism.

This clonotype was detected ten times or more. V usage is TRBV5-5 and J usage is TRBJ2-5, with D possibly TRBD1 on 6 matching bases. Looked up from germline, CDR1 is SGHKS and CDR2 is YYEKEE (reference sequence). V lost 3 bases to trimming and J lost 1 base, with 13 bases between them. The CDR3 is 15 amino acids. This CDR3 reads CASSSSTGSQETQYF. The CDR3 DNA sequence: TGTGCCAGCAGCTCCTCGACAGGTTCCCAAGAGACCCAGTACTTC. Using reference TRBV5-5 and TRBJ2-5 for the parts outside the CDR3, the full variable domain is DAGVTQSPTHLIKTRGQQVTLRCSPISGHKSVSWYQQVLGQGPQFIFQYYEKEERGRGNFPDRFSARQFPNYSSELNVNALLLGDSALYLCASSSSTGSQETQYFGPGTRLLVL.

This clonotype came up many times. V and J are TRBV12-3 or TRBV12-4 and TRBJ1-1, with a possible D match to TRBD1 (6 bases). Trimming pared 2 bases from V and 1 base from J, leaving 11 bases between. The CDR3 has 15 residues. Written as DNA, the CDR3 is TGTGCCAGCAGTTTATACGGGGGCCCGAACACTGAAGCTTTCTTT. Amino acid sequence: CASSLYGGPNTEAFF.

The gene calls are TRBV18 and TRBJ1-2; TRBD1 is a possible D gene (6 bases). The length of the CDR3 is 15 residues. V lost 3 bases to trimming and J lost 5 bases, with 16 bases between them. Germline V gives CDR1 KGHSH, CDR2 LQKENI. The CDR3 is CASSPVQDSPYGYTF. The CDR3, as DNA: TGTGCCAGCTCACCCGTCCAGGACAGCCCGTATGGCTACACCTTC.

This clonotype showed up many times. V is TRBV5-4 and J is TRBJ2-5, with D possibly TRBD2 on 6 matching bases. This CDR3 contains 18 residues. The germline V gene has CDR1 SGHNT and CDR2 YYREEE (reference sequence). V shed 2 bases and J shed 4 bases, with 24 bases lying between them. The CDR3 coding sequence is TGTGCCAGCAGCTTACAGAATGAGGGTCGGGAGATCGGAGAGACCCAGTACTTC. Amino acid sequence: CASSLQNEGREIGETQYF.

The chain links TRBV19 to TRBJ1-2, with D unresolved. V lost 5 bases, J lost 4 bases, and 23 bases lay in between. The V gene's germline CDR1 is LNHDA and CDR2 SQIVND (reference sequence). The CDR3 totals 17 residues. DNA for the CDR3: TGTGCCAGTAGTTTCCATAGGGCGAAGAGCCCCCTCTATGGCTACACCTTC. As protein: CASSFHRAKSPLYGYTF. The full variable domain, rest sourced from reference TRBV19 and TRBJ1-2, is DGGITQSPKYLFRKEGQNVTLSCEQNLNHDAMYWYRQDPGQGLRLIYYSQIVNDFQKGDIAEGYSVSREKKESFPLTVTSAQKNPTAFYLCASSFHRAKSPLYGYTFGSGTRLTVV.

As for this clonotype: A read error may be the cause here, since a much bigger clone is one base away. This sequence joins TRBV28 and TRBJ1-1; unclear D gene. CDR1 MDHEN and CDR2 SYDVKM come from the germline V gene. V lost 9 bases, J lost 4 bases, and 12 bases lay in between. The length of the CDR3 is 12 residues. Here the CDR3 DNA reads TGTGCCAGTACGGTGGGGTTCACTGAAGCTTTCTTT. This codes for CASTVGFTEAFF.

V is TRBV12-3 or TRBV12-4 and J is TRBJ1-3; no definite D call. The length of the CDR3 is 11 residues. Deletions cut 9 bases from V and 4 bases from J, with 7 bases between. The DNA of the CDR3 is TGTGCCAGGGCGGAAGGAAACACCATATATTTT. It encodes CARAEGNTIYF.

This chain joins TRBV6-1 and TRBJ1-2; TRBD1 is a possible D gene (5 bases). From germline, CDR1 is MNHNS and CDR2 SASEGT. V was clipped by 6 bases and J by 2 bases, with 13 bases between them. The CDR3 has 14 amino acids. The CDR3 nucleotides read TGTGCCAGCAGCCCCTCCTGGGGGAACTATGGCTACACCTTC. Its translation: CASSPSWGNYGYTF.

This chain uses TRBV10-2 with TRBJ2-7, with 10 positions matching TRBD2. V trimming: 5 bases; J trimming: 7 bases; junction bases outside the gene matches: 20. This CDR3 comprises 18 residues. Germline CDR1 and CDR2: WSHSY and SAAADI. The CDR3 DNA reads as TGCGCCAGCAGTCTTACCATTTTTACGAGCGGGAGGGCGAGGGAGCAGTACTTC. It encodes CASSLTIFTSGRAREQYF.

As to this clonotype: Its ends do not fully match the called genes, so a read error is possible. This chain links TRBV27 with TRBJ2-5; 15 bases align to TRBD2. The CDR3 runs to 19 residues. The germline V gene encodes CDR1 MNHEY and CDR2 SMNVEV (reference sequence). The CDR3 spells CASSTHPGLAGGFQGTQYF. The CDR3 DNA sequence: TGTGCCAGCAGTACTCACCCGGGACTAGCGGGGGGATTTCAAGGGACCCAGTACTTC.

The genes are TRBV3-1 and TRBJ1-2; 7 bases line up with TRBD1. The V gene's germline CDR1 is LGHDT and CDR2 YNNKEL (reference sequence). J was trimmed by 4 bases and V by 0 bases; bases with no gene match: 5. The CDR3 consists of 15 residues. CDR3: CASSQETGLTYGYTF. CDR3 nucleotides: TGTGCCAGCAGCCAAGAGACAGGGCTAACCTATGGCTACACCTTC.

There are many counts of this clonotype. This chain uses TRBV2 with TRBJ2-5; 7 bases are a match to TRBD2. Unmatched junction bases numbered 5, after V lost 4 bases and J lost 9 bases. Germline V CDR1 and CDR2: SNHLY, FYNNEI. The CDR3 loop spans 12 amino acids. The CDR3 region has the DNA TGTGCCAGCAGTGGGGGCCTAGCGGCCCAGTACTTC. It translates to CASSGGLAAQYF.

The CDR3 sequence: CASSFGSNLYEQYF. In nucleotides, the CDR3 is TGTGCCAGCAGTTTCGGCAGCAACCTCTACGAGCAGTACTTC. This chain uses TRBV6-2 or TRBV6-3 with TRBJ2-7; D not resolved. The V gene lost 4 bases and the J gene lost 3 bases, with 13 bases spanning the gap. CDR1 is MNHEY, CDR2 SVGEGT, per germline. The CDR3 consists of 14 residues.

The chain carries TRBV28 and TRBJ2-7, with 14 nucleotides matching TRBD2. V lost 6 bases and J lost 2; bases outside the gene matches: 9. CDR1 and CDR2 (germline): MDHEN, SYDVKM. The CDR3 is 17 amino acids. The CDR3 coding sequence is TGTGCCAGCAGACGACTAGCGGGAGGGCCCGGGCCCTACGAGCAGTACTTC. Residues: CASRRLAGGPGPYEQYF.

For this clonotype: The junction does not match germline at one end; this may be a read error. The rearrangement joins TRBV5-4 to TRBJ2-2; 8 bases align to TRBD1. CDR1 SGHNT and CDR2 YYREEE come from the germline V gene (reference sequence). This CDR3 region has 15 residues. The CDR3, as DNA: TGTGCCTGCAGCTTCGGACAGGGTAACACCGGGGAGCTGTTTTTT. This translates into CACSFGQGNTGELFF. Variable domain in full (rest from reference TRBV5-4 and TRBJ2-2): ETGVTQSPTHLIKTRGQQVTLRCSSQSGHNTVSWYQQALGQGPQFIFQYYREEENGRGNFPPRFSGLQFPNYSSELNVNALELDDSALYLCACSFGQGNTGELFFGEGSRLTVL.

The chain links TRBV19 to TRBJ1-2; D unclear. The CDR3 length is 13 residues. V was trimmed by 7 bases and J by 2 bases, leaving 11 bases between them. The germline V gene encodes CDR1 LNHDA and CDR2 SQIVND (reference sequence). CDR3 loop: CASKTSLNYGYTF. The CDR3 nucleotides are TGTGCCAGTAAGACCAGCCTAAACTATGGCTACACCTTC.